A selection of T cell receptor beta chains follows, all from one sample in a study of blood T cell repertoires in COVID-19. The assay was immunoSEQ multiplex PCR, and TCRdb's table has in-frame clones only and misses some. The sample lists 110,000 to 150,000 clones, around 82% occurring once. Sequencing was performed on peripheral blood. The receptors here all came from a woman in her forties or fifties with acute or convalescent COVID-19. Each CDR3 is given with its conserved first and last residue.

j_call: TRBJ2-5
v_call: TRBV28
cdr3_aa: CASSLNGQGAKTQYF

j_call: TRBJ2-5
v_call: TRBV7-3
cdr3_aa: CASSSGRGETQYF

j_call: TRBJ2-2
v_call: TRBV7-3
cdr3_aa: CASSFVGRTHGTGELFF

j_call: TRBJ2-7
v_call: TRBV7-2
cdr3_aa: CASSLASGVSYEQYF

j_call: TRBJ2-1
v_call: TRBV7-9
cdr3_aa: CASSLRNEQFF

j_call: TRBJ2-3
v_call: TRBV10-3
cdr3_aa: CAISESKAADTQYF

j_call: TRBJ2-2
v_call: TRBV10-3
cdr3_aa: CAITRQGEAGELFF

j_call: TRBJ1-5
v_call: TRBV28
cdr3_aa: CASSSSIVGNQPQHF

j_call: TRBJ1-1
v_call: TRBV27
cdr3_aa: CASSSSNTEAFF

j_call: TRBJ2-1
v_call: TRBV9
cdr3_aa: CASSVDGTPMGNEQFF

j_call: TRBJ1-1
v_call: TRBV6-5
cdr3_aa: CASSSSGTGITEAFF

j_call: TRBJ1-6
v_call: TRBV3-1/TRBV3-2
cdr3_aa: CASSPGEQGGNSPLHF

j_call: TRBJ1-1
v_call: TRBV6-1
cdr3_aa: CASSEARFGETKNTEAFF

j_call: TRBJ1-1
v_call: TRBV25-1
cdr3_aa: CASIQGNTEAFF

j_call: TRBJ1-3
v_call: TRBV6-5
cdr3_aa: CASSYSGRNSGNTIYF

j_call: TRBJ2-7
v_call: TRBV9
cdr3_aa: CASSVSDRGVRYF

j_call: TRBJ1-2
v_call: TRBV6-2/TRBV6-3
cdr3_aa: CASSLSDRVDGYTF

j_call: TRBJ1-5
v_call: TRBV6-6
cdr3_aa: CASRQTNQPQHF

j_call: TRBJ1-1
v_call: TRBV6-5
cdr3_aa: CASSLMKEAEAFF

j_call: TRBJ1-4
v_call: TRBV20-1
cdr3_aa: CSVRHREKLFF

j_call: TRBJ2-1
v_call: TRBV2
cdr3_aa: CASSEGPPNEQFF

j_call: TRBJ1-2
v_call: TRBV5-1
cdr3_aa: CASSWTGLEDYGYTF

j_call: TRBJ1-3
v_call: TRBV5-6
cdr3_aa: CASSNTGAGNTIYF

j_call: TRBJ2-5
v_call: TRBV19
cdr3_aa: CATSGSGVRSGGETQYF

j_call: TRBJ1-1
v_call: TRBV2
cdr3_aa: CASSRGGQRNTEAFF

j_call: TRBJ1-3
v_call: TRBV7-9
cdr3_aa: CASRHGQDFSGNTIYF

j_call: TRBJ2-7
v_call: TRBV23-1
cdr3_aa: CANRDSRFSSYEQYF

j_call: TRBJ1-3
v_call: TRBV28
cdr3_aa: CASSGPLFSGNTIYF

j_call: TRBJ2-1
v_call: TRBV27
cdr3_aa: CASSLGQAANEQFF

j_call: TRBJ2-5
v_call: TRBV2
cdr3_aa: CASSRGNQETQYF

j_call: TRBJ1-2
v_call: TRBV29-1
cdr3_aa: CSVIAPGSQGAEVRVGYTF

j_call: TRBJ2-7
v_call: TRBV6-2/TRBV6-3
cdr3_aa: CASSYETGSFHEQYF

j_call: TRBJ2-2
v_call: TRBV24-1
cdr3_aa: CATTGEWAGELFF

j_call: TRBJ2-7
v_call: TRBV28
cdr3_aa: CASRTGTGSHEQYF

j_call: TRBJ1-2
v_call: TRBV29-1
cdr3_aa: CSVEESGHGYTF

j_call: TRBJ2-7
v_call: TRBV6-5
cdr3_aa: CASGQGGNLRQYF

j_call: TRBJ1-6
v_call: TRBV6-6
cdr3_aa: CASSYGTPNNSPLHF

j_call: TRBJ1-1
v_call: TRBV5-1
cdr3_aa: CASSLAEKNTEAFF

j_call: TRBJ2-7
v_call: TRBV29-1
cdr3_aa: CSVEDRQGIPYEQYF

j_call: TRBJ2-7
v_call: TRBV7-3
cdr3_aa: CASSPQGGGLDEQYF

j_call: TRBJ1-1
v_call: TRBV15
cdr3_aa: CARRAEAFF